Below, one T cell receptor (beta chain) is given with its context. Authors' processing steps: Amplification of reference gene primers provided the estimated nucleated cell counts. Only in-frame clones appear in the TCRdb table, and some are missing; sequencing was by immunoSEQ multiplex PCR. V and J calls plus clone size are reproduced from that table; the DNA served to infer D and trimming. The sample lists some 190,000 clones; 89% were seen once. This record belongs to a study of blood T cell repertoires in COVID-19. Membership in each cohort depended on participant-reported clinical history. Germline V lookup: CDR1 KGHSH, CDR2 LQKENI. V lost 3 bases, J lost 6 bases, and 16 bases stayed unmatched. The CDR3 contains 17 residues.

The origin of this receptor is a middle-aged woman with acute COVID-19. The sample was PBMCs or T cells enriched from blood (not recorded which). This chain connects TRBV18 to TRBJ1-1; TRBD1 matches 7 bases. CDR3 coding DNA: TGTGCCAGCTCACCTCTCGGCGGCCAGACAGGGCATGCTGAAGCTTTCTTT. Amino acid sequence: CASSPLGGQTGHAEAFF.